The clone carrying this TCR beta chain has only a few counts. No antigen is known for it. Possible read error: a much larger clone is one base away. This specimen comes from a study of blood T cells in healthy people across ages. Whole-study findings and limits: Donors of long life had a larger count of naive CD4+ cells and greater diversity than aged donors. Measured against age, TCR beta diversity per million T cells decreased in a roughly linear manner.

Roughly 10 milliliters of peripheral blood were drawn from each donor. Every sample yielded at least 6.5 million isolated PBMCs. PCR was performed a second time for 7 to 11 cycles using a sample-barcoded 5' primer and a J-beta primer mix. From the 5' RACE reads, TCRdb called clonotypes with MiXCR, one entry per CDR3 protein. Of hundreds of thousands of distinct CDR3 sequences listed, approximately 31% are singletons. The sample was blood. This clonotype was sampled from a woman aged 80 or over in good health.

This CDR3 reads CASSCGDSTYEQYF. CDR3 in DNA: TGTGCCAGCAGTTGCGGGGACAGTACCTACGAGCAGTACTTC. The chain links TRBV27 to TRBJ2-4; D perhaps matches TRBD1 (7 bases). The end of the DNA aligns better with TRBJ2-7, so the J call may be wrong. CDR1 MNHEY and CDR2 SMNVEV come from the germline V gene (reference sequence). CDR3 size: 14 residues.